These 8 T cell receptor beta chains were sequenced from one sample in a study of tumor and adjacent non-tumor tissue in lung cancer. TCRbeta libraries were built with three rounds of nested PCR, modified from ARM-PCR. TCRdb reprocessed the multiplex PCR reads with MiXCR, giving one entry per CDR3 protein. Of fewer than 120,000 distinct CDR3 sequences listed, 75% to 90% were seen once; the top ten hold more than 20%. The template was RNA from unsorted bulk tissue. The specimen sequenced was lung tumor tissue. These receptors all stem from a man aged 70-80 years with non-small cell lung cancer.

As regards this clonotype: An end of the junction does not agree with germline; a read error may underlie this. V gene TRBV11-3 combines with J gene TRBJ2-2, with D maybe TRBD1 (7 bases). Germline CDR1 is SGHNT and CDR2 is YENEEA. CDR3 size: 15 residues. CDR3 nucleotide sequence: TGTGCCAGCACAGAACAGGGGAGGAACACCGGGGAGCTGTCCTTT. Translation gives CASTEQGRNTGELSF.

As concerns this clonotype: The junction shows a germline mismatch at one end, possibly a read error. This chain joins TRBV4-3 and TRBJ2-1; 8 positions agree with TRBD2. This CDR3 contains 17 residues. Germline V gene sequence: CDR1 LGHNA, CDR2 YSLEER. The CDR3, as DNA: TGCGCCAGCAGCCAAGAGCCAGCGGGAGCTAAATACAATGAGCAATTCTTC. This codes for CASSQEPAGAKYNEQFF.

This clonotype appeared a single time. The junction does not match germline at one end; this may be a read error. V and J are TRBV11-2 and TRBJ1-4, with TRBD1 identical over 8 bases. From germline, CDR1 is SGHAT and CDR2 FQNNGV. The CDR3 has 15 amino acids. DNA of the CDR3: TGTGCCAGCAGCATAAGTGGGACAGGTAATGAAGAACTGTTTTTT. This gives the protein CASSISGTGNEELFF.

As regards this clonotype: The germline gene is not matched at one end of the junction; a read error may be the cause. V and J are TRBV29-1 and TRBJ2-3; 12 nucleotides match TRBD2. CDR3 length: 15 amino acids. CDR1 is SQVTM, CDR2 ANQGSEA, per germline. Written as DNA, the CDR3 is TGCAGCGCAAACTCGACTAGCGGGGGCACAGATACTCAGTATTTT. Protein product: CSANSTSGGTDTQYF.

This clonotype has just a few counts. The CDR3 ends on some other residue instead of the conserved phenylalanine or tryptophan, so this is likely a read error. The chain employs TRBV6-6 and TRBJ1-6; D call uncertain. The V gene's germline CDR1 is MNHNY and CDR2 SVGAGI (reference sequence). This CDR3 spans 15 amino acids. Here the CDR3 reads CASSYESSYNSPLHI. The CDR3, as DNA: TGTGCCAGTAGTTACGAGAGTTCCTATAATTCACCCCTCCACATT.

The chain employs TRBV6-2 or TRBV6-3 and TRBJ1-1, with D unresolved. Between the trimmed V and J ends, which lost 8 bases and 8 bases, there was a span of 24 bases. The CDR3 totals 15 residues. The V gene's germline CDR1 is MNHEY and CDR2 SVGEGT. The CDR3 loop is CASLTFVGERREAFF. CDR3 in DNA: TGTGCCAGCCTAACTTTTGTGGGAGAAAGAAGAGAAGCTTTCTTT.

This clonotype has ten or more counts. The chain employs TRBV29-1 and TRBJ2-7; D is unclear. V was shortened by 1 base and J by 2 bases, with 9 bases between the two germline ends. The germline gives CDR1 SQVTM, CDR2 ANQGSEA. The CDR3 runs to 13 residues. The CDR3 loop reads CSVEGTETYEQYF. CDR3 DNA: TGCAGCGTTGAAGGGACGGAGACCTACGAGCAGTACTTC.

As concerns this clonotype: This clone may be a read error of a much larger clone one base away. The V call is TRBV30, the J call TRBJ1-6; 8 bases are shared with TRBD1. Germline V lookup: CDR1 GTSNPN, CDR2 SVGIG (reference sequence). This CDR3 comprises 14 residues. CDR3 amino acids: CAWSRGQDNSLLHF. CDR3 in DNA: TGTGCCTGGAGCCGGGGACAGGATAATTCACTCCTCCACTTT.